Each of the 27 T cell receptor beta chains below was sequenced from the same sample in a study of blood T cell repertoires in COVID-19 (dated by TCRdb to the early 2020s). Library creation used the immunoSEQ multiplex PCR assay. Held by TCRdb, this immuneACCESS table contains in-frame sequences only and omits some clones. Under half of the omission traces to an unresolved V gene where checked; the cause of the rest is unknown. A total of about 280,000 clones appear in this sample, around 82% of them only once. The ten most abundant clones make up roughly a tenth of the sample. Material: peripheral blood. The receptors come from a woman aged 50 to 60 who had recovered from COVID-19.

The V call is TRBV6-5, the J call TRBJ2-7; D might be TRBD2 (7 bases). The V end was cut by 7 bases, the J end by 5 bases, with 18 bases between. This CDR3 is 14 amino acids long. The V gene's germline CDR1 is MNHEY and CDR2 SVGAGI. CDR3 sequence (DNA): TGTGCCAGCACCATCCGGCAGGGGAGGGACGAGCAGTACTTC. Translation: CASTIRQGRDEQYF.

CDR3: CASSSDRGRYEQYF. CDR3 DNA sequence: TGTGCCAGCAGCTCAGACAGGGGACGTTACGAGCAGTACTTC. This chain joins TRBV6-5 and TRBJ2-7; 8 bases match TRBD1. Germline V CDR1 and CDR2: MNHEY, SVGAGI. V shed 6 bases and J 4 bases; nucleotides not matched to a gene: 8. The CDR3 contains 14 residues.

The gene calls are TRBV6-6 and TRBJ1-4; 7 bases are shared with TRBD1. CDR1 and CDR2 from the germline V gene are MNHNY and SVGAGI (reference sequence). The V gene end was trimmed by 6 bases and the J gene end by 11 bases; junction bases not matched to a gene: 30. The CDR3 loop spans 20 amino acids. This CDR3 is CASSPTLPWGQGESLGKLFF. DNA of the CDR3: TGTGCCAGCAGCCCGACCCTCCCTTGGGGGCAGGGGGAGTCCCTCGGGAAACTGTTTTTT.

This chain links TRBV7-3 with TRBJ1-2; 11 nucleotides match TRBD1. The CDR3 covers 15 residues. V shed 4 bases, J shed 1 base, and the junction held 2 bases outside the gene matches. The germline V gene encodes CDR1 SGHTA and CDR2 FQGTGA. CDR3 DNA sequence: TGTGCCAGCAGCTCGGGACAGGGGGTTAACTATGGCTACACCTTC. It is translated as CASSSGQGVNYGYTF.

The V and J genes are TRBV6-5 and TRBJ1-1, with 8 bases fitting TRBD1. J was trimmed by 8 bases and V by 1 base; bases with no gene match: 6. CDR3 length equals 14 residues. Germline-derived CDR1 and CDR2 are MNHEY and SVGAGI. The CDR3: CASSYFQGANEAFF. CDR3 DNA sequence: TGTGCCAGCAGTTACTTCCAGGGGGCGAACGAAGCTTTCTTT.

This chain connects TRBV18 to TRBJ2-1; a weak D match, TRBD2 (6 bases). The CDR3 runs to 14 residues. Germline lookup yields CDR1 KGHSH and CDR2 LQKENI. Trimming removed 4 bases at V and 2 bases at J, with 9 bases between. In DNA, the CDR3 is TGTGCCAGCTCACGAGGACTAACCTACAATGAGCAGTTCTTC. Translation: CASSRGLTYNEQFF. The variable domain in full, completed from reference TRBV18 and TRBJ2-1, reads NAGVMQNPRHLVRRRGQEARLRCSPMKGHSHVYWYRQLPEEGLKFMVYLQKENIIDESGMPKERFSAEFPKEGPSILRIQQVVRGDSAAYFCASSRGLTYNEQFFGPGTRLTVL.

The chain links TRBV10-3 to TRBJ2-1; a weak D match, TRBD1 (6 bases). V gave up 6 bases and J gave up 8 bases, with 17 bases separating them. CDR3 length: 14 residues. From germline, CDR1 is ENHRY and CDR2 SYGVKD. DNA for the CDR3: TGTGCCATCAGGTTAACAGGGAGCGTAGATGAGCAGTTCTTC. As protein: CAIRLTGSVDEQFF.

This rearrangement joins TRBV5-1 to TRBJ2-3; D gene ambiguous. Germline-derived CDR1 and CDR2 are SGHRS and YFSETQ. The CDR3 loop spans 14 amino acids. The V and J ends lost 3 bases and 3 bases respectively, with 11 bases between them. This chain's CDR3 is CASSYALRTDTQYF. Here the CDR3 DNA reads TGCGCCAGCAGCTACGCCCTGCGGACAGATACGCAGTATTTT.

In this sample, this clone turned up a few times. The chain uses TRBV19 and TRBJ1-2; D remains ambiguous. The V end was cut by 3 bases, the J end by 10 bases, with 9 bases between. Germline CDR1 LNHDA, CDR2 SQIVND (reference sequence). CDR3 length equals 11 residues. The CDR3 sequence is CASSIGAYYTF. The CDR3 DNA follows: TGTGCCAGTAGTATTGGAGCATACTACACCTTC. The variable domain in full, with the rest retrieved from reference TRBV19 and TRBJ1-2, is DGGITQSPKYLFRKEGQNVTLSCEQNLNHDAMYWYRQDPGQGLRLIYYSQIVNDFQKGDIAEGYSVSREKKESFPLTVTSAQKNPTAFYLCASSIGAYYTFGSGTRLTVV.

This clone was recorded once. The chain carries TRBV2 and TRBJ2-1; TRBD2 matches at 8 bases. Trimming at V came to 2 bases and at J to 9 bases, leaving 9 bases not matched to a gene. CDR1 and CDR2 from the germline V gene are SNHLY and FYNNEI. This CDR3 spans 15 amino acids. The CDR3, as DNA: TGTGCCAGCAGTGAAAGCCCCTCCGGGGGGGCTGAGCAGTTCTTC. Translating gives CASSESPSGGAEQFF.

This chain uses TRBV6-5 with TRBJ1-1, with D unresolved. V was shortened by 6 bases and J by 2 bases, with 16 bases between the two germline ends. Germline-derived CDR1 and CDR2 are MNHEY and SVGAGI. The CDR3 totals 15 residues. CDR3 nucleotide sequence: TGTGCCAGCAGCTGGAGACGGGTTCCTAACACTGAAGCTTTCTTT. Translation gives CASSWRRVPNTEAFF.

The chain combines TRBV21-1 with TRBJ2-7; whether TRBD2, the table's D call, matches the DNA was not checked. TRBV21-1 is shown as a pseudogene. The CDR3 is 17 amino acids. CDR3 protein: CASSKPNPSGNSYEQYF. For the CDR3, the DNA is TGTGCCAGCAGCAAACCGAATCCTAGCGGGAACTCCTACGAGCAGTACTTC.

The V gene is TRBV27, the J gene TRBJ2-5; D unclear. CDR1 is MNHEY and CDR2 is SMNVEV in the germline V gene (reference sequence). CDR3 length: 19 residues. Trimming stripped 5 bases from V and 4 bases from J, with 29 bases between. The DNA for the CDR3 is TGTGCCAGCAGTCTTATATATACCCCCCTAGGTAGCTCCGGAGAGACCCAGTACTTC. Protein sequence: CASSLIYTPLGSSGETQYF.

This rearrangement joins TRBV3-1 (or the pseudogene TRBV3-2) to TRBJ2-1; 10 positions agree with TRBD2. In germline, CDR1 is LGHDT, CDR2 YNNKEL (reference sequence). This CDR3 is built from 19 residues. The junction had 11 bases not matched to a gene; V was cut back by 1 base and J by 2 bases. The chain's CDR3 is CASSQGAGGRLGPYNEQFF. The CDR3 DNA reads TGTGCCAGCAGCCAAGGAGCGGGGGGGCGTTTAGGGCCCTACAATGAGCAGTTCTTC.

The chain couples TRBV10-2 to TRBJ2-5; 12 bases are shared with TRBD1. Germline V gene lookup returns CDR1 WSHSY and CDR2 SAAADI. The CDR3 covers 17 residues. V lost 0 bases to trimming and J lost 4 bases; unmatched junction nucleotides: 6. Here the CDR3 DNA reads TGCGCCAGCAGTGAGTCGGGACAGGGGGCTTGGGGAGAGACCCAGTACTTC. Its translation: CASSESGQGAWGETQYF.

The J gene is TRBJ2-1, the V gene TRBV11-2, with 7 nucleotides matching TRBD2. Trimming cost V 5 bases and J 9 bases; bases outside gene matches: 13. The CDR3 spans 15 residues. Germline values: CDR1 SGHAT, CDR2 FQNNGV. For the CDR3, the DNA is TGTGCCAGCAGCAAACTGCCGGGGCTAGCGGTTGAGCAGTTCTTC. Residues: CASSKLPGLAVEQFF.

V is TRBV6-1 and J is TRBJ1-6, with D possibly TRBD1 on 6 matching bases. This CDR3 has 15 amino acids. Trimming cost V 1 base and J 8 bases, with 12 bases left between them. Per germline, CDR1 MNHNS and CDR2 SASEGT. The CDR3 here is CASSEGGGHYSPLHF. Here the CDR3 DNA reads TGTGCCAGCAGTGAAGGGGGGGGACATTATTCACCCCTCCACTTT.

The chain employs TRBV2 and TRBJ1-3, with a tentative D call TRBD1 (5 bases). From germline, CDR1 is SNHLY and CDR2 FYNNEI. The CDR3 spans 15 residues. V shed 4 bases and J shed 2 bases, with 12 bases lying between them. CDR3 coding DNA: TGTGCCAGCAGTGGCCCGGACACAACTGGAAACACCATATATTTT. Translating gives CASSGPDTTGNTIYF. The full variable domain, rest sourced from reference TRBV2 and TRBJ1-3, is EPEVTQTPSHQVTQMGQEVILRCVPISNHLYFYWYRQILGQKVEFLVSFYNNEISEKSEIFDDQFSVERPDGSNFTLKIRSTKLEDSAMYFCASSGPDTTGNTIYFGEGSWLTVV.

The rearrangement links TRBV28 to TRBJ1-2; D may be TRBD1 (6 bases). This CDR3 has 16 amino acids. Deletions cut 1 base from V and 3 bases from J, with 15 bases between. CDR1 is MDHEN, CDR2 SYDVKM, per germline. In nucleotides, the CDR3 is TGTGCCAGCAGTTTATACGTGGGGGCACCTTACTATGGCTACACCTTC. Its protein product is CASSLYVGAPYYGYTF.

The rearrangement joins TRBV4-1 to TRBJ2-7, with D possibly TRBD2 on 6 matching bases. The CDR3 loop spans 15 amino acids. V was pared by 1 base and J by 7 bases, with 17 bases between. CDR1 and CDR2 (germline): MGHRA, YSYEKL. DNA of the CDR3: TGCGCCAGCAGCCAAGGGATGGAGGGAACGATGGAGCAGTACTTC. Protein: CASSQGMEGTMEQYF.

This chain links TRBV4-3 with TRBJ1-2, with D maybe TRBD1 (6 bases). The CDR3 extends over 17 amino acids. Germline lookup yields CDR1 LGHNA and CDR2 YSLEER. Trimming left V 0 bases short and J 4 bases short, with 18 bases between. The CDR3 DNA reads as TGCGCCAGCAGCCAAGATTGGGGGCAGGGCATCACCTATGGCTACACCTTC. Its protein product is CASSQDWGQGITYGYTF.

The chain is built from TRBV10-3 and TRBJ1-2; D is unclear. CDR1 ENHRY and CDR2 SYGVKD come from the germline V gene. The CDR3 runs 14 residues. Trimming stripped 4 bases from V and 2 bases from J, with 11 bases between. CDR3 in DNA: TGTGCCATCAGTGGGGCGGGAACCAACTATGGCTACACCTTC. Its protein product is CAISGAGTNYGYTF.

V gene TRBV2 combines with J gene TRBJ1-2; 7 nucleotides agree with TRBD1. CDR1 and CDR2 from the germline V gene are SNHLY and FYNNEI. The CDR3 is made up of 13 amino acids. J gave up 7 bases and V 3 bases, and 5 bases lay outside the gene matches. CDR3 loop: CASSDEGAGGYTF. In DNA, the CDR3 is TGTGCCAGCAGTGACGAGGGGGCTGGTGGCTACACCTTC.

The V call is TRBV3-1 (or the pseudogene TRBV3-2), the J call TRBJ1-4; tentative D call: TRBD1 (5 bases). Trimming left V 5 bases short and J 0 bases short, with 7 bases between. CDR1 and CDR2 from the germline V gene are LGHDT and YNNKEL (reference sequence). This CDR3 has 14 residues. The CDR3 is CASSETATNEKLFF. The CDR3 DNA reads as TGTGCCAGCAGCGAGACAGCAACTAATGAAAAACTGTTTTTT.

The chain carries TRBV6-1 and TRBJ2-3; TRBD1 agrees at 8 bases. V lost 2 bases to trimming and J lost 2 bases; unmatched junction nucleotides: 12. The germline V gene has CDR1 MNHNS and CDR2 SASEGT. This CDR3 spans 18 amino acids. The CDR3 loop reads CASSESRTGSGLTDTQYF. DNA for the CDR3: TGTGCCAGCAGTGAATCTCGGACAGGGAGTGGGCTCACAGATACGCAGTATTTT.

This clone is a singleton in its sample. V usage is TRBV29-1 and J usage is TRBJ2-3, with D tentatively TRBD1 (6 bases). Germline CDR1 is SQVTM and CDR2 is ANQGSEA. CDR3 length: 10 residues. With 7 bases removed from V and 8 bases from J, the gap between germline ends came to 10 bases. CDR3 residues: CSATGFTQYF. CDR3 sequence (DNA): TGCAGCGCGACAGGTTTTACGCAGTATTTT.

This clone was seen more than once but under ten times. The CDR3 sequence is CVTRNYGYTF. CDR3 bases: TGCGTGACAAGGAACTATGGCTACACCTTC. V is TRBV20-1 and J is TRBJ1-2; D remains unclear. This CDR3 contains 10 residues. CDR1 is DFQATT, CDR2 SNEGSKA, per germline (reference sequence).